What follows are 2 T cell receptor beta chains derived from one specimen sequenced in a study of T cells in Graves' hyperthyroidism and ophthalmopathy. Researchers amplified the TCR beta CDR3 regions from RNA transcripts. Initially, a first-round RT-PCR of the TCR CDR3 employed the HTBI primer set. Each CDR3 protein gets one entry after TCRdb re-called the multiplex PCR reads with MiXCR. The table shows over 450,000 distinct CDR3 sequences, with over 13% occurring only once. Input material: blood. These receptors were collected from a woman younger than 30 with Graves' hyperthyroidism.

This chain joins TRBV20-1 and TRBJ2-7; D possibly corresponds to TRBD2 (5 bases). This CDR3 region has 12 residues. From germline, CDR1 is DFQATT and CDR2 SNEGSKA (reference sequence). V was shortened by 4 bases and J by 3 bases, with 10 bases between the two germline ends. The CDR3, as DNA: TGCAGTGCTAAAACTGGGAGCTACGAGCAGTACGTC. It is translated as CSAKTGSYEQYV.

The sample holds many counts of this clonotype. The chain is built from TRBV7-2 and TRBJ1-2; D unclear. Trimming took 1 base from V and 4 from J, leaving 13 bases between them. The germline V gene has CDR1 SGHTA and CDR2 FQGNSA. The CDR3 sequence is 15 residues long. CDR3 sequence: CASSLEAGGGYGYTF. CDR3 DNA sequence: TGTGCCAGCAGCTTAGAAGCAGGAGGCGGCTATGGCTACACCTTC.